This T cell receptor (beta chain) originates from a study of blood T cell repertoires in COVID-19. On the study more broadly: Samples came from the United States, Italy and Spain, spanning acute and convalescent COVID-19. PBMCs, B-cell-depleted T cells, or T cells were the source of the cDNA or gDNA that made up the material.

The ends lost 1 base at V and 4 bases at J; junction bases unmatched: 3. Germline CDR1 is SGHRS and CDR2 is YFSETQ. The CDR3 has 15 amino acids. Study processing details: It was from reference gene primer amplification that nucleated cell counts were estimated. Measured with immunoSEQ multiplex PCR; TCRdb has only the in-frame clones, and not every one. D and trimming were read from the DNA, whereas the V and J calls and clone size are those reported in that table. Of some 100,000 clones listed, around 85% are singletons. V is TRBV5-1 and J is TRBJ2-1; TRBD2 agrees at 9 bases. Sequenced input: peripheral blood. The TCR sequence derives from a woman in her 70s with active or convalescent COVID-19. The chain's CDR3 is CASSLYSGGYNEQFF. CDR3 nucleotide sequence: TGCGCCAGCAGCTTGTATAGCGGGGGATACAATGAGCAGTTCTTC.